This T cell receptor (beta chain) came from a study of response to subunit inactivated influenza vaccine. The study, taken as a whole, reports: It was suggested by the authors that few new T cells are recruited by each seasonal influenza vaccination.

This clonotype was detected many times. Its matching antigen is unknown. The junction had 9 bases not matched to a gene; V was cut back by 2 bases and J by 0 bases. The CDR3 covers 18 residues. Germline assignment: CDR1 SGHAT and CDR2 FQDESV (reference sequence). One entry per CDR3 protein, called by TCRdb with MiXCR from the RT-PCR reads. The sample lists about 700,000 distinct CDR3 sequences, over 11% occurring once. The sequences come from PBMCs from blood, collected roughly 15 days before vaccination. The source is a man over 45 who received an inactivated influenza vaccine. The genes are TRBV11-1 and TRBJ2-1; 8 bases map to TRBD1. Here the CDR3 reads CASSLPARTGLSYNEQFF. In DNA form, the CDR3 reads TGTGCCAGCAGCTTACCCGCCCGGACAGGGCTCTCCTACAATGAGCAGTTCTTC.